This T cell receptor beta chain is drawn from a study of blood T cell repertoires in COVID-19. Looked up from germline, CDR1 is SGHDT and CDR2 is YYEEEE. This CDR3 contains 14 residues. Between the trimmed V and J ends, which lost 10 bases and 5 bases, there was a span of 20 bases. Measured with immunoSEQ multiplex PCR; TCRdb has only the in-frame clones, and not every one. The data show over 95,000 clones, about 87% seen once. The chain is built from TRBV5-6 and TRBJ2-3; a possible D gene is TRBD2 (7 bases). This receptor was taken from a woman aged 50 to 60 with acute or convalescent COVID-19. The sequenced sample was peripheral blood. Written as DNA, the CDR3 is TGTGCCTCCATAGAGGCGGGGGCCGGAGATACGCAGTATTTT. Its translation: CASIEAGAGDTQYF.